One and the same sample provided the 21 T cell receptor beta chains below, sequenced in a study of OX40 agonist ivuxolimab in advanced cancers. Sequencing was performed with immunoSEQ multiplex PCR; in TCRdb, only in-frame clones are kept and a portion is missing. The sample has roughly 22,000 clones, 80% to 90% seen once. This material consisted of CD4+ or CD8+ T cells sorted from blood, taken in a trial of the OX40 agonist ivuxolimab. These receptors originate from an adult with an advanced solid tumor such as melanoma, head and neck, liver or kidney cancer.

CDR3: CASSLWGGAGTDTQYF. CDR3 nucleotide sequence: TGTGCCAGCAGCTTATGGGGAGGGGCGGGCACAGATACGCAGTATTTT. The chain couples TRBV7-9 to TRBJ2-3, with TRBD2 matching 7 bases. Germline V CDR1 and CDR2: SEHNR, FQNEAQ (reference sequence). Losses at the gene ends were 2 bases for V and 1 base for J; bases not matched to a gene: 6. The CDR3 consists of 16 residues.

This clone has a count of ten or more. The V and J genes are TRBV27 and TRBJ2-7, with 10 bases lining up with TRBD1. This CDR3 comprises 15 residues. Germline V CDR1 and CDR2: MNHEY, SMNVEV (reference sequence). V gave up 4 bases and J gave up 7 bases; unmatched junction bases: 10. The CDR3 DNA reads as TGTGCCAGCAGTTCGGGCCGGGACAGGGGTAGGGAGCAGTACTTC. This gives the protein CASSSGRDRGREQYF.

The chain carries TRBV7-8 and TRBJ1-3, with 7 bases fitting TRBD1. Germline trimming cut 5 bases from V and 2 bases from J; bases unmatched to any gene: 6. The CDR3 extends over 15 amino acids. The germline CDR1 and CDR2 sequences are SGHVS and FQNEAQ. CDR3: CASSAIDRAGNTIYF. DNA for the CDR3: TGTGCCAGCAGCGCGATCGACAGGGCTGGAAACACCATATATTTT.

The chain combines TRBV2 with TRBJ2-7, with 14 positions matching TRBD2. J lost 6 bases, V lost 6 bases, and 4 bases had no gene match. CDR3 length: 14 residues. Germline loops: CDR1 SNHLY, CDR2 FYNNEI. For the CDR3, the DNA is TGTGCCAGCAGCGAGGGACTAGCGGGAGCCGAGCAGTACTTC. This codes for CASSEGLAGAEQYF.

This clone has just one count. Distinct nucleotide sequences in the sample also encode this CDR3. The rearrangement links TRBV4-1 to TRBJ2-3; TRBD2 aligns across 8 bases. Germline CDR1 reads MGHRA; CDR2 reads YSYEKL. J was trimmed by 3 bases and V by 4 bases; bases with no gene match: 3. This CDR3 has 14 residues. CDR3 in amino acids: CASSRTSGTDTQYF. CDR3 coding DNA: TGCGCCAGCAGCCGAACTAGCGGAACAGATACGCAGTATTTT.

The V and J genes are TRBV2 and TRBJ1-5, with D unclear. There are 12 residues in the CDR3. Germline CDR1 SNHLY, CDR2 FYNNEI. Deletions cut 6 bases from V and 6 bases from J, with 9 bases between. Here the CDR3 reads CASSLHVQPQHF. In nucleotides, the CDR3 is TGTGCCAGCAGCCTCCACGTTCAGCCCCAGCATTTT.

This rearrangement joins TRBV6-1 to TRBJ1-4; the D is unclear. Germline CDR1 MNHNS, CDR2 SASEGT. CDR3 length: 15 residues. Trimming removed 1 base from V and 8 bases from J, with 14 bases in between. The CDR3 region has the DNA TGTGCCAGCAGTGAAGGACCTTCGCGGAAGGAAAAACTGTTTTTT. Its protein is CASSEGPSRKEKLFF.

This sequence joins TRBV27 and TRBJ1-2, with D uncertain. Trimming took off 3 bases at V and 2 bases at J, with 7 bases between the two ends. The CDR3 length is 13 residues. CDR1 is MNHEY and CDR2 is SMNVEV in the germline V gene (reference sequence). The CDR3 nucleotides are TGTGCCAGCAGTTTCCAGGAGAACTATGGCTACACCTTC. Protein: CASSFQENYGYTF.

The chain combines TRBV9 with TRBJ1-2; TRBD1 is a possible D gene (5 bases). The V gene lost 2 bases and the J gene lost 4 bases, with 12 bases spanning the gap. The V gene's germline CDR1 is SGDLS and CDR2 YYNGEE. The CDR3 runs 14 residues. The CDR3 region is CASSVGGGFYGYTF. The CDR3 DNA reads TGTGCCAGCAGCGTGGGGGGAGGATTCTATGGCTACACCTTC.

The V call is TRBV27, the J call TRBJ1-1, with D possibly matching TRBD1 (5 bases). Trimming removed 5 bases at V and 2 bases at J, with 18 bases between. The V gene's germline CDR1 is MNHEY and CDR2 SMNVEV (reference sequence). This CDR3 region has 16 residues. The CDR3 DNA is TGTGCCAGCAGTCTAATTTGGGGGAATCCCAACACTGAAGCTTTCTTT. Amino acids: CASSLIWGNPNTEAFF.

The chain carries TRBV27 and TRBJ1-1; 7 nucleotides match TRBD1. The V gene's germline CDR1 is MNHEY and CDR2 SMNVEV (reference sequence). Losses at the gene ends were 5 bases for V and 1 base for J; bases not matched to a gene: 1. This CDR3 comprises 13 residues. CDR3 amino acids: CASSRTGNTEAFF. DNA for the CDR3: TGTGCCAGCAGTCGGACAGGGAACACTGAAGCTTTCTTT.

The V call is TRBV5-6, the J call TRBJ2-1, with D perhaps matching TRBD2 (6 bases). Trimming left V 4 bases short and J 6 bases short, with 26 bases between. The V gene's germline CDR1 is SGHDT and CDR2 YYEEEE. The CDR3 is 18 amino acids. CDR3 bases: TGTGCCAGCAGCCTCGGTCGAGGAGGGTACACCGAAGCCAATGAGCAGTTCTTC. As protein: CASSLGRGGYTEANEQFF.

This chain joins TRBV5-6 and TRBJ1-1, with 11 bases identical to TRBD1. CDR3 length: 16 residues. CDR1 SGHDT and CDR2 YYEEEE come from the germline V gene. J gave up 1 base and V 0 bases, and 2 bases lay outside the gene matches. The CDR3 DNA reads TGTGCCAGCAGCTTGGAGGACAGGGGGCAGAACACTGAAGCTTTCTTT. Translated, it gives CASSLEDRGQNTEAFF.

This clone was counted a few times. The genes are TRBV6-5 and TRBJ1-5; unclear D gene. This CDR3 region has 15 residues. CDR1 and CDR2 (germline): MNHEY, SVGAGI. The V end was cut by 5 bases, the J end by 1 base, with 12 bases between. The CDR3: CASSPVGGSNQPQHF. The CDR3 DNA follows: TGTGCCAGCAGTCCTGTCGGTGGGAGCAATCAGCCCCAGCATTTT.

The rearrangement links TRBV19 to TRBJ1-1, with D perhaps TRBD1 (6 bases). The CDR3 totals 15 residues. Germline CDR1 reads LNHDA; CDR2 reads SQIVND (reference sequence). V dropped 3 bases and J dropped 0 bases, with 11 bases sitting between them. Written as DNA, the CDR3 is TGTGCCAGTAGTATGGCCGGGACAATGAACACTGAAGCTTTCTTT. Its protein is CASSMAGTMNTEAFF. Full variable domain (outside the CDR3, taken from reference TRBV19 and TRBJ1-1): DGGITQSPKYLFRKEGQNVTLSCEQNLNHDAMYWYRQDPGQGLRLIYYSQIVNDFQKGDIAEGYSVSREKKESFPLTVTSAQKNPTAFYLCASSMAGTMNTEAFFGQGTRLTVV.

The rearrangement joins TRBV7-6 to TRBJ2-7; 11 bases are a match to TRBD2. The CDR3 sequence is 14 residues long. The J segment lost 7 bases and the V segment lost 5 bases, leaving 7 bases of the junction unmatched. From germline, CDR1 is SGHVS and CDR2 FNYEAQ. CDR3 nucleotides: TGTGCCAGCAGCCCCTCGACTAGCGGGGAAGAGCAGTACTTC. Translating gives CASSPSTSGEEQYF. Supplemented by reference TRBV7-6 and TRBJ2-7, the full variable domain reads GAGVSQSPRYKVTKRGQDVALRCDPISGHVSLYWYRQALGQGPEFLTYFNYEAQQDKSGLPNDRFSAERPEGSISTLTIQRTEQRDSAMYRCASSPSTSGEEQYFGPGTRLTVT.

The chain recombines TRBV7-3 with TRBJ2-5; D may be TRBD1 (6 bases). This CDR3 spans 14 amino acids. V was shortened by 5 bases and J by 0 bases, with 10 bases between the two germline ends. Germline loops: CDR1 SGHTA, CDR2 FQGTGA. The CDR3 DNA reads as TGTGCCAGCAGCCCTGGACAGCACCAAGAGACCCAGTACTTC. Its translation is CASSPGQHQETQYF.

The chain joins TRBV27 to TRBJ2-1, with 9 bases that match TRBD2. The CDR3 has 16 amino acids. The V segment lost 6 bases and the J segment 4 bases; nucleotides outside the gene matches: 10. The V gene's germline CDR1 is MNHEY and CDR2 SMNVEV (reference sequence). As DNA, the CDR3 is TGTGCCAGCAGGAAAATGCGGGAGGGCAGATACAATGAGCAGTTCTTC. Protein sequence: CASRKMREGRYNEQFF.

J is TRBJ2-7 and V is TRBV6-9, with D perhaps being TRBD1 or TRBD2 (5 bases each). Germline V gene data show CDR1 as MNHGY and CDR2 as SVAAGI. Between the trimmed V and J ends, which lost 4 bases and 4 bases, there was a span of 11 bases. This CDR3 has 13 amino acids. CDR3 residues: CASSLRGVYEQYF. In nucleotides, the CDR3 is TGTGCCAGCAGTTTACGAGGGGTATACGAGCAGTACTTC.

On this clone: The junction and the germline gene differ at one end; a read error may be behind it. The chain employs TRBV10-3 and TRBJ1-5; D ambiguous. Per the germline V gene, CDR1 is ENHRY and CDR2 is SYGVKD. This CDR3 contains 15 residues. The CDR3 here is CASSEGFQGNQPQHF. CDR3 DNA: TGTGCCAGCAGTGAAGGGTTTCAGGGCAATCAGCCCCAGCATTTT.

In its sample, this clone was seen once. The chain combines TRBV27 with TRBJ1-4; D unresolved. The V gene's germline CDR1 is MNHEY and CDR2 SMNVEV (reference sequence). CDR3 length equals 15 residues. V dropped 4 bases and J dropped 1 base, with 10 bases sitting between them. The CDR3 region is CASSYSEGTNEKLFF. The CDR3 DNA follows: TGTGCCAGCAGTTATTCCGAGGGAACTAATGAAAAACTGTTTTTT.